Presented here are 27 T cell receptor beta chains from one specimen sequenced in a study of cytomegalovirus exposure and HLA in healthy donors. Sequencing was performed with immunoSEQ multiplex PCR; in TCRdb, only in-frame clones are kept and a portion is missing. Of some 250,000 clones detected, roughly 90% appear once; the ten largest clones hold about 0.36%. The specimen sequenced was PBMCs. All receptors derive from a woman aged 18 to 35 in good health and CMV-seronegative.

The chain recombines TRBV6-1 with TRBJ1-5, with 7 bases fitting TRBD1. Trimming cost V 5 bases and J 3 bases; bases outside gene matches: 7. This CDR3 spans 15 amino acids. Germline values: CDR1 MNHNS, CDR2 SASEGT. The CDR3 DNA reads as TGTGCCAGCAGTACTCCCGGGACAGACAATCAGCCCCAGCATTTT. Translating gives CASSTPGTDNQPQHF.

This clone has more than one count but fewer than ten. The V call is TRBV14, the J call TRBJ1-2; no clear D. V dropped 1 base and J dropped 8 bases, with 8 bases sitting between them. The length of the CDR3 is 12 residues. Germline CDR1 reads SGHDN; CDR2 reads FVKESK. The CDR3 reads CASSQGEGGYTF. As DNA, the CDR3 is TGTGCCAGCAGCCAAGGGGAGGGCGGCTACACCTTC.

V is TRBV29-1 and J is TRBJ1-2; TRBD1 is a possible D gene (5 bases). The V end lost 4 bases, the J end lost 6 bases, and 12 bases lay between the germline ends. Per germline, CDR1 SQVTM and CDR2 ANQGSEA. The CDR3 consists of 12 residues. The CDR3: CSVVRQGDGYTF. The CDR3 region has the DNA TGCAGCGTTGTTCGGCAGGGCGATGGCTACACCTTC.

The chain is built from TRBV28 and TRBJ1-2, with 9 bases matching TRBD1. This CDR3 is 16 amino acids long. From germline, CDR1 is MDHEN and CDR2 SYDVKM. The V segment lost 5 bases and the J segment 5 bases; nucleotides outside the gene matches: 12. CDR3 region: CASSLRQGGFGYGYTF. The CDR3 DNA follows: TGTGCCAGCAGTCTTAGACAGGGGGGCTTCGGATATGGCTACACCTTC.

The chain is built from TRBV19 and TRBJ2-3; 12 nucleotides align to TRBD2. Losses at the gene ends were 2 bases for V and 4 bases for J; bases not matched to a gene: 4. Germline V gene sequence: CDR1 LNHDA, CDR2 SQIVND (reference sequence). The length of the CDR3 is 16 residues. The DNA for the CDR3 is TGTGCCAGTAGTATATGGACTAGCGGGGTATCAGATACGCAGTATTTT. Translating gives CASSIWTSGVSDTQYF.

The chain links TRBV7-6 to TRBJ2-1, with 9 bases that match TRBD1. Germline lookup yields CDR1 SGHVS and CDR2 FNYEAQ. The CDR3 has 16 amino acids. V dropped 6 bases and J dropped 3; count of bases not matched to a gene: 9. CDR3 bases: TGTGCCAGCAGAATAGACCTGGACAGGGGCTACAATGAGCAGTTCTTC. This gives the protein CASRIDLDRGYNEQFF.

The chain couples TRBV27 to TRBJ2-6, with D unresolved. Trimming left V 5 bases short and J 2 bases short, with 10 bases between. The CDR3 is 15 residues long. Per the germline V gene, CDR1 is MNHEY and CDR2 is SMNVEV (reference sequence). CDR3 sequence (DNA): TGTGCCAGCAGTGCCACGACTCCTGGGGCCAACGTCCTGACTTTC. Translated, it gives CASSATTPGANVLTF.

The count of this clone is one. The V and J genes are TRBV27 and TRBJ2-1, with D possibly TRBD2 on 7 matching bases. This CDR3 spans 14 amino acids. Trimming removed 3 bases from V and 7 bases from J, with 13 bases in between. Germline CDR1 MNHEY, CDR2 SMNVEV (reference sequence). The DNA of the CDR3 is TGTGCCAGCAGTTTCGTCGGGGGGCCAAATGAGCAGTTCTTC. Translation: CASSFVGGPNEQFF.

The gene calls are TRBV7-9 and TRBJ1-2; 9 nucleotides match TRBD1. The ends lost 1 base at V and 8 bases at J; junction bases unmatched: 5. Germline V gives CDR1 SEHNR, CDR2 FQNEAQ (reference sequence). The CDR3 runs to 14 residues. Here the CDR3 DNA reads TGTGCCAGCAGCTTAGAAGGGACAGGGAGAGGCTACACCTTC. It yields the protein CASSLEGTGRGYTF.

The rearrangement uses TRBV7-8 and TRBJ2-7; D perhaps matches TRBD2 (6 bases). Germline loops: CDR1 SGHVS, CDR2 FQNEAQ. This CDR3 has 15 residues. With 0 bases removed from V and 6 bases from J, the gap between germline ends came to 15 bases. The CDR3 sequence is CASSLASGGLGEQYF. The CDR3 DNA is TGTGCCAGCAGCTTAGCGTCCGGGGGTCTGGGCGAGCAGTACTTC.

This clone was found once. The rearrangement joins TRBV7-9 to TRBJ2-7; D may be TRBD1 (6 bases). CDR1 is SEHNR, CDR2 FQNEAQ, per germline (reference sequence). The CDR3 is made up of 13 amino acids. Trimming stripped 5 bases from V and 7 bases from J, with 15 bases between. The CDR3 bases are TGTGCCAGCAGCGCTAGAGGGACACATGAGCAGTACGTC. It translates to CASSARGTHEQYV.

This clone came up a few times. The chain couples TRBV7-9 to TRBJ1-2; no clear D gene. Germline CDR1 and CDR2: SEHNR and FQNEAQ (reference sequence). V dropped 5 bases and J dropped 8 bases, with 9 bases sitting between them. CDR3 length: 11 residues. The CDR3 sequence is CASSPGPGYTF. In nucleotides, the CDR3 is TGTGCCAGCAGCCCCGGTCCAGGCTACACCTTC.

For the CDR3, the DNA is TGTGCCAGCAGTTCCCCTCCGGGACAGAACTACAATGAGCAGTTCTTC. Translation gives CASSSPPGQNYNEQFF. The chain links TRBV28 to TRBJ2-1; TRBD1 matches 7 bases. V trimming: 4 bases; J trimming: 3 bases; junction bases outside the gene matches: 9. CDR3 size: 16 residues. Looked up from germline, CDR1 is MDHEN and CDR2 is SYDVKM. The full variable domain, rest sourced from reference TRBV28 and TRBJ2-1, is DVKVTQSSRYLVKRTGEKVFLECVQDMDHENMFWYRQDPGLGLRLIYFSYDVKMKEKGDIPEGYSVSREKKERFSLILESASTNQTSMYLCASSSPPGQNYNEQFFGPGTRLTVL.

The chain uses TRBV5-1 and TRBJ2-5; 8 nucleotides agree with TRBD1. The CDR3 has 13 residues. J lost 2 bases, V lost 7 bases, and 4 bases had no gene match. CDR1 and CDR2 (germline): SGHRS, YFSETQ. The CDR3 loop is CASRTGQQETQYF. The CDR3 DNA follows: TGCGCCAGCCGGACAGGGCAACAAGAGACCCAGTACTTC.

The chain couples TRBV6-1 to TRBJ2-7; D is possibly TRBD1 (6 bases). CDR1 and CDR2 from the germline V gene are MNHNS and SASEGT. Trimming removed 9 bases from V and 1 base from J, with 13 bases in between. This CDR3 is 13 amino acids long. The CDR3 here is CASVRQASYEQYF. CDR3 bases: TGTGCCAGTGTACGACAGGCATCCTACGAGCAGTACTTC.

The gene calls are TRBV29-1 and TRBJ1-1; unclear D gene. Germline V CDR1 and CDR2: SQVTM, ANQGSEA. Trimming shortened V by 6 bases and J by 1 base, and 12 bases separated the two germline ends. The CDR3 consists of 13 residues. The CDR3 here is CSVEGLKNTEAFF. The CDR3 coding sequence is TGCAGCGTCGAGGGTCTGAAGAACACTGAAGCTTTCTTT.

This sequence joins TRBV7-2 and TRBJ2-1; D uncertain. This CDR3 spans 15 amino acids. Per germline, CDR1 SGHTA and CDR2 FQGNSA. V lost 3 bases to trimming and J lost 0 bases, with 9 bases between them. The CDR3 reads CASSFSSSSYNEQFF. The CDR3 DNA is TGTGCCAGCAGCTTTAGCTCGAGCTCCTACAATGAGCAGTTCTTC.

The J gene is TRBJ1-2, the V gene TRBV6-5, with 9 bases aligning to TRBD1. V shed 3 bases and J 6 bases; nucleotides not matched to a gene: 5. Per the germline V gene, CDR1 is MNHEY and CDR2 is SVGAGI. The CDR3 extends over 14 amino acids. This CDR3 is CASSYFGTGNGYTF. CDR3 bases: TGTGCCAGCAGTTATTTCGGGACAGGGAATGGCTACACCTTC.

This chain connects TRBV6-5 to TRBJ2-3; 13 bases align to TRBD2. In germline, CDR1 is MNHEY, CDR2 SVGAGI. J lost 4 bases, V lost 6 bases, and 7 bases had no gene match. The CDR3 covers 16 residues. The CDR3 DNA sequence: TGTGCCAGCAGCTACGGGACTAGCGGGGCCGCAGATACGCAGTATTTT. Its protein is CASSYGTSGAADTQYF.

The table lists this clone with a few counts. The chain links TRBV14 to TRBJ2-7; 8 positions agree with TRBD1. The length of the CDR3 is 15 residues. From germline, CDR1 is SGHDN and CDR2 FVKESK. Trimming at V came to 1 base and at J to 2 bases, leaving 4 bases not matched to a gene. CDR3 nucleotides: TGTGCCAGCAGCCAAGCTTGGGACAGGCCCTACGAGCAGTACTTC. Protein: CASSQAWDRPYEQYF.

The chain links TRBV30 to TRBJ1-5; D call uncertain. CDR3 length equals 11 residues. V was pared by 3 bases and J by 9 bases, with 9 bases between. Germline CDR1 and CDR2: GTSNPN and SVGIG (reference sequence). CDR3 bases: TGTGCCTGGAGCCATGAGGGGCCCCAGCATTTT. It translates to CAWSHEGPQHF.

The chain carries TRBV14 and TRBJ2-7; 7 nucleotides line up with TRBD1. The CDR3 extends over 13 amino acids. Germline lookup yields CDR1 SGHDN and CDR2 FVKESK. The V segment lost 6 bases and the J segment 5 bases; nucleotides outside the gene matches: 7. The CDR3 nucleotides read TGTGCCAGCAGGGGCAGGGGGTCCAACGAGCAGTACTTC. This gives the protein CASRGRGSNEQYF.

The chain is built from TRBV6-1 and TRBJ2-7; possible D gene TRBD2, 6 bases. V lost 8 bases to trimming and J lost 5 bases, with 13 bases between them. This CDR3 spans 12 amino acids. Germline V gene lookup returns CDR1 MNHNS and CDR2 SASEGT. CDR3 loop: CASGRGRNEQYV. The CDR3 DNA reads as TGTGCCAGCGGGCGGGGTAGAAACGAGCAGTACGTC.

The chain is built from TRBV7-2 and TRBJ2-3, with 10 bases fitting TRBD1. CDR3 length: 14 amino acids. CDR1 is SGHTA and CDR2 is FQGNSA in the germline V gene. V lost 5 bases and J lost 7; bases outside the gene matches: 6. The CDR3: CASSLRQGANTQYF. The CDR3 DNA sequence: TGTGCCAGCAGCCTACGACAGGGGGCGAATACGCAGTATTTT.

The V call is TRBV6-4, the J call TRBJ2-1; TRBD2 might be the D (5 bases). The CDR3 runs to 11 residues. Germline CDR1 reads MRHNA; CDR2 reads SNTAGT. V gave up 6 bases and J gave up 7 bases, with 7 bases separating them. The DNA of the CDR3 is TGTGCCAGCAGCACGGGGAATGAGCAGTTCTTC. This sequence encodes CASSTGNEQFF.

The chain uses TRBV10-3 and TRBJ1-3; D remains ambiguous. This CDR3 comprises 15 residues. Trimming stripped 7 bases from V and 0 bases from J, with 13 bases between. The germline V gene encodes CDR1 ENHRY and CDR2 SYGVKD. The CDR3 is CAINPDTSSGNTIYF. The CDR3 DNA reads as TGTGCCATCAATCCAGACACGAGCTCTGGAAACACCATATATTTT.

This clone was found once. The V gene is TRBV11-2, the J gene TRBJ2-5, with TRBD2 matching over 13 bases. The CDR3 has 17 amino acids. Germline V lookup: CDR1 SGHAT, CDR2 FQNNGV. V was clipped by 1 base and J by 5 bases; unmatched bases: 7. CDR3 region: CASSLAGLAGTRETQYF. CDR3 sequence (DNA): TGTGCCAGCAGCTTAGCGGGACTAGCGGGGACTAGGGAGACCCAGTACTTC.